A single sample is the source of the 19 T cell receptor beta chains below, sequenced in a study of tumor-infiltrating lymphocytes in glioblastoma multiforme. TCRB libraries came from RNA via three nested multiplex PCR rounds. Using its own MiXCR run on the multiplex PCR reads, TCRdb lists one record per CDR3 protein. The sample has more than 9,000 distinct CDR3 sequences, around 64% seen once. Sequenced material: brain tumor tissue. These receptors originate from a male donor with glioblastoma.

The chain links TRBV20-1 to TRBJ1-1; D perhaps matches TRBD1 (6 bases). Germline V gene data show CDR1 as DFQATT and CDR2 as SNEGSKA (reference sequence). The CDR3 contains 15 residues. Trimming stripped 3 bases from V and 3 bases from J, with 17 bases between. The CDR3 nucleotides are TGCAGTGCTAGCCGAACCGAGGGGGGTTACACTGAAGCTTTCTTT. Amino acid sequence: CSASRTEGGYTEAFF.

A word on this clonotype: Mismatch with germline at one junction end may stem from a read error. The J gene is TRBJ1-2, the V gene TRBV6-2 or TRBV6-3; D gene ambiguous. Per the germline V gene, CDR1 is MNHEY and CDR2 is SVGEGT. The CDR3 loop spans 11 amino acids. The CDR3 DNA is TGTGCCAGCAGTCCAGCCTATGGCCACGCCTTC. It translates to CASSPAYGHAF.

The chain uses TRBV20-1 and TRBJ2-1; D uncertain. Germline CDR1 and CDR2: DFQATT and SNEGSKA (reference sequence). The CDR3 is made up of 12 amino acids. V dropped 5 bases and J dropped 6 bases, with 11 bases sitting between them. This chain's CDR3 is CSARRSLNEQFF. CDR3 bases: TGCAGTGCTCGGCGTTCGCTCAATGAGCAGTTCTTC.

V gene TRBV4-1 combines with J gene TRBJ2-1; 7 nucleotides align to TRBD2. Trimming at V came to 2 bases and at J to 3 bases, leaving 7 bases not matched to a gene. CDR1 and CDR2 from the germline V gene are MGHRA and YSYEKL. This CDR3 comprises 16 residues. CDR3 DNA: TGCGCCAGCAGCCAACACGCTAGCGGCCACTACAATGAGCAGTTCTTC. Translated: CASSQHASGHYNEQFF.

In this sample, this clonotype turned up once. The gene calls are TRBV6-4 and TRBJ2-3, with TRBD2 matching 7 bases. Losses at the gene ends were 4 bases for V and 2 bases for J; bases not matched to a gene: 6. This CDR3 has 15 residues. From germline, CDR1 is MRHNA and CDR2 SNTAGT. The CDR3 here is CASSASRGVTDTQYF. Written as DNA, the CDR3 is TGTGCCAGCAGTGCCTCCCGGGGGGTCACAGATACGCAGTATTTT.

Turning to this clonotype: Germline is not matched at one junction end, which may reflect a read error. The V call is TRBV7-8, the J call TRBJ2-1; D may correspond to TRBD1 or TRBD2 (6 bases each). The germline CDR1 and CDR2 sequences are SGHVS and FQNEAQ. There are 15 residues in the CDR3. The CDR3 nucleotides read TGTGCCAGCAGCCAGAAGCTCGGGGGCTACATTGAGCAGTTCTTC. Amino acids: CASSQKLGGYIEQFF. Looking up the rest from reference TRBV7-8 and TRBJ2-1 gives the full variable domain: GAGVSQSPRYKVAKRGQDVALRCDPISGHVSLFWYQQALGQGPEFLTYFQNEAQLDKSGLPSDRFFAERPEGSVSTLKIQRTQQEDSAVYLCASSQKLGGYIEQFFGPGTRLTVL.

The rearrangement joins TRBV6-1 to TRBJ2-7; TRBD1 matches 10 bases. With V trimmed by 5 bases and J by 5 bases, 3 bases remained unmatched. There are 13 residues in the CDR3. Germline CDR1 is MNHNS and CDR2 is SASEGT. The DNA for the CDR3 is TGTGCCAGCAGTCCCGGGACAGGGGACGAGCAGTACTTC. As protein: CASSPGTGDEQYF.

Note on this clonotype: One end of the junction is discordant with germline, which a read error may explain. V gene TRBV20-1 combines with J gene TRBJ1-6; 7 bases match TRBD1. This CDR3 is 15 amino acids long. Germline CDR1 DFQATT, CDR2 SNEGSKA (reference sequence). The chain's CDR3 is CSAVGGDSPNSPLRF. Here the CDR3 DNA reads TGCAGTGCCGTCGGGGGGGACAGCCCTAATTCACCCCTCCGCTTT.

This clonotype occurred a few times. A much larger clone sits a single nucleotide away, making a read error possible. The rearrangement uses TRBV7-8 and TRBJ2-3; D is perhaps TRBD1 (5 bases). The CDR3 contains 14 residues. CDR1 and CDR2 (germline): SGHVS, FQNEAQ. The V gene lost 2 bases and the J gene lost 4 bases, with 10 bases spanning the gap. For the CDR3, the DNA is TGTGCCAGCAGCTTAAGGGGAAGCGCAGATACGCAGTATTTT. Its protein is CASSLRGSADTQYF.

This clonotype has just a few counts. The genes are TRBV11-2 and TRBJ2-1; 7 bases map to TRBD2. Germline-derived CDR1 and CDR2 are SGHAT and FQNNGV. V was clipped by 5 bases and J by 9 bases; unmatched bases: 10. The CDR3 extends over 14 amino acids. CDR3 bases: TGTGCCAGCAGCCCCCTTGCGGGAGAGGCTGAGCAGTTCTTC. It is translated as CASSPLAGEAEQFF.

The CDR3, as DNA: TGTGCCAGCAGTGTGCCAGAATCTCAAGAGGACCAGTACTTC. It encodes CASSVPESQEDQYF. This rearrangement joins TRBV12-3 or TRBV12-4 to TRBJ2-5; D ambiguous. The V end lost 5 bases, the J end lost 10 bases, and 20 bases lay between the germline ends. CDR3 size: 14 residues.

This rearrangement joins TRBV10-2 to TRBJ2-3; D possibly corresponds to TRBD2 (6 bases). Looked up from germline, CDR1 is WSHSY and CDR2 is SAAADI. CDR3 size: 14 residues. The V end lost 0 bases, the J end lost 12 bases, and 16 bases lay between the germline ends. The CDR3 region is CASSESGGAGTQYF. The CDR3 DNA sequence: TGCGCCAGCAGTGAGTCGGGAGGCGCAGGTACACAGTATTTT.

This clonotype is a singleton in its sample. The rearrangement joins TRBV11-2 to TRBJ1-5; 8 nucleotides match TRBD1. The CDR3 loop spans 16 amino acids. Germline CDR1 SGHAT, CDR2 FQNNGV. V lost 4 bases, J lost 4 bases, and 9 bases stayed unmatched. The CDR3 sequence: CASSSLGQDFNQPQHF. Written as DNA, the CDR3 is TGTGCCAGCAGCTCCCTGGGACAGGACTTTAATCAGCCCCAGCATTTT.

This clonotype is medium-sized by share. The V and J genes are TRBV14 and TRBJ2-1; weak D call: TRBD1 (5 bases). CDR1 and CDR2 from the germline V gene are SGHDN and FVKESK. There are 13 residues in the CDR3. V was pared by 1 base and J by 10 bases, with 11 bases between. The CDR3 region is CASSQVLGLEQFF. In DNA form, the CDR3 reads TGTGCCAGCAGCCAAGTTCTGGGGCTCGAGCAGTTCTTC.

As concerns this clonotype: Mismatch with germline at one junction end may stem from a read error. The chain is built from TRBV11-2 and TRBJ2-1, with D unclear. Germline CDR1 reads SGHAT; CDR2 reads FQNNGV. The CDR3 spans 13 residues. CDR3 region: CASGLDMGNEQLF. The CDR3 coding sequence is TGTGCCAGTGGCTTAGATATGGGGAATGAGCAGCTCTTC. The full variable domain, with the rest looked up from reference TRBV11-2 and TRBJ2-1, is EAGVAQSPRYKIIEKRQSVAFWCNPISGHATLYWYQQILGQGPKLLIQFQNNGVVDDSQLPKDRFSAERLKGVDSTLKIQPAKLEDSAVYLCASGLDMGNEQLFGPGTRLTVL.

This clonotype was detected many times. This chain uses TRBV27 with TRBJ2-7; 14 bases are shared with TRBD2. Per the germline V gene, CDR1 is MNHEY and CDR2 is SMNVEV (reference sequence). The CDR3 contains 16 residues. V was pared by 5 bases and J by 2 bases, with 5 bases of the junction left unmatched. CDR3 DNA sequence: TGTGCCAGCAGTACCGGGACTAGCGGGAGACCCTACGAGCAGTACTTC. The encoded protein is CASSTGTSGRPYEQYF.

This clonotype was recorded many times. This may arise from a read error, as a much more abundant clone is one base away. The chain links TRBV6-1 to TRBJ2-3; D ambiguous. From germline, CDR1 is MNHNS and CDR2 SASEGT. The CDR3 is 11 residues long. DNA for the CDR3: TGTACCAGCAGTGAACTGGATACGCAGTATTTT. Protein sequence: CTSSELDTQYF.

This clonotype was counted between two and nine times. The chain recombines TRBV6-1 with TRBJ2-1; D not resolved. The CDR3 contains 12 residues. V lost 6 bases, J lost 4 bases, and 7 bases lay in between. Germline V gene sequence: CDR1 MNHNS, CDR2 SASEGT. This CDR3 is CASSRNYNEQFF. DNA of the CDR3: TGTGCCAGCAGCAGGAATTACAATGAGCAGTTCTTC.

Comments on this clonotype: Compared with germline, one end of the junction differs, possibly owing to a read error. The V call is TRBV4-1, the J call TRBJ1-2; TRBD1 agrees at 7 bases. This CDR3 is 16 amino acids long. CDR1 MGHRA and CDR2 YSYEKL come from the germline V gene. CDR3 sequence reads: CASSQDRYRGDYGYTF. CDR3 coding DNA: TGTGCCAGCAGTCAAGATCGATACAGGGGAGACTATGGCTACACCTTC.